The 26 T cell receptor beta chains below come from one sample, sequenced in a study of blood T cell repertoires in COVID-19. The data were produced by immunoSEQ multiplex PCR, yet TCRdb's version contains in-frame clones alone and is incomplete. The data contain hundreds of thousands of clones, 70% to 90% of them singletons. The source material was peripheral blood. These receptors all stem from a man aged 50 to 60 with active or convalescent COVID-19.

The chain joins TRBV5-1 to TRBJ1-5; D remains ambiguous. Trimming removed 0 bases from V and 8 bases from J, with 9 bases in between. CDR1 and CDR2 (germline): SGHRS, YFSETQ. The CDR3 runs to 13 residues. The CDR3 loop is CASSLGTQEPQHF. DNA of the CDR3: TGCGCCAGCAGCTTGGGCACCCAGGAGCCCCAGCATTTT.

The rearrangement links TRBV7-3 to TRBJ2-3; TRBD2 is a possible D gene (6 bases). Germline V gives CDR1 SGHTA, CDR2 FQGTGA. The CDR3 loop spans 15 amino acids. The V end was cut by 3 bases, the J end by 2 bases, with 12 bases between. The CDR3 region is CASSLTRDHTDTQYF. CDR3 bases: TGTGCCAGCAGCTTGACTAGGGACCACACAGATACGCAGTATTTT.

V and J are TRBV19 and TRBJ1-1; 8 bases are a match to TRBD1. The junction had 6 bases not matched to a gene; V was cut back by 1 base and J by 8 bases. Per germline, CDR1 LNHDA and CDR2 SQIVND (reference sequence). CDR3 length: 14 amino acids. The CDR3 loop reads CASSIGDRGLEAFF. As DNA, the CDR3 is TGTGCCAGTAGTATAGGAGACAGGGGATTAGAAGCTTTCTTT.

The chain employs TRBV5-1 and TRBJ2-2; TRBD1 matches 8 bases. CDR3 length: 16 amino acids. Germline lookup yields CDR1 SGHRS and CDR2 YFSETQ. The trim removed 4 bases at V and 4 bases at J, leaving 9 bases unmatched. CDR3 residues: CASSEGPGGGTGELFF. For the CDR3, the DNA is TGCGCCAGCAGCGAAGGACCAGGGGGCGGCACCGGGGAGCTGTTTTTT. Variable domain in full (rest from reference TRBV5-1 and TRBJ2-2): KAGVTQTPRYLIKTRGQQVTLSCSPISGHRSVSWYQQTPGQGLQFLFEYFSETQRNKGNFPGRFSGRQFSNSRSEMNVSTLELGDSALYLCASSEGPGGGTGELFFGEGSRLTVL.

The CDR3 spells CASSASPEGVRAFF. Here the CDR3 DNA reads TGTGCCAGCAGTGCCTCTCCGGAGGGAGTGAGAGCTTTCTTT. The chain combines TRBV25-1 with TRBJ1-1; D unclear. Trimming shortened V by 4 bases and J by 10 bases, and 19 bases separated the two germline ends. Germline assignment: CDR1 MGHDK and CDR2 SYGVNS. The CDR3 totals 14 residues.

The chain is built from TRBV2 and TRBJ1-5; D is possibly TRBD1 (5 bases). Deletions cut 8 bases from V and 6 bases from J, with 11 bases between. Germline lookup yields CDR1 SNHLY and CDR2 FYNNEI. CDR3 length: 12 residues. DNA for the CDR3: TGTGCCAGCCGCGGGGGGGGTCAGCCCCAGCATTTT. Protein product: CASRGGGQPQHF. Together with reference TRBV2 and TRBJ1-5, the CDR3 gives the full variable domain: EPEVTQTPSHQVTQMGQEVILRCVPISNHLYFYWYRQILGQKVEFLVSFYNNEISEKSEIFDDQFSVERPDGSNFTLKIRSTKLEDSAMYFCASRGGGQPQHFGDGTRLSIL.

Comments on this clone: This same CDR3 is encoded by further DNA sequences in the sample. The chain employs TRBV5-1 and TRBJ1-1; 11 bases are shared with TRBD1. This CDR3 is built from 15 residues. The germline gives CDR1 SGHRS, CDR2 YFSETQ. Unmatched junction bases numbered 2, after V lost 3 bases and J lost 1 base. The CDR3 loop reads CASSSGTGGNTEAFF. The CDR3 DNA sequence: TGCGCCAGCAGCTCAGGGACAGGGGGGAACACTGAAGCTTTCTTT.

This chain links TRBV28 with TRBJ2-7, with 9 nucleotides matching TRBD2. Germline V CDR1 and CDR2: MDHEN, SYDVKM. The CDR3 contains 18 residues. After removal of 5 bases from V and 6 bases from J, the junction contained 20 bases not matched to a gene. As DNA, the CDR3 is TGTGCCAGCAGTCCCGGGAAGGGCGGCCTAGCGGGATTCCGCGAGCAGTACTTC. Protein product: CASSPGKGGLAGFREQYF.

This clone was detected only a few times. The chain links TRBV12-5 to TRBJ2-5; TRBD2 matches at 12 bases. The CDR3 contains 17 residues. From germline, CDR1 is LGHNT and CDR2 FRNRAP. The junction had 10 bases not matched to a gene; V was cut back by 4 bases and J by 4 bases. For the CDR3, the DNA is TGTGCTAGTGGTTCTCCCTCTAGCGGGAGGGGGCGAGAGACCCAGTACTTC. Protein product: CASGSPSSGRGRETQYF.

This clone was seen a single time. The genes are TRBV5-5 and TRBJ2-5; TRBD1 agrees at 8 bases. Germline-derived CDR1 and CDR2 are SGHKS and YYEKEE (reference sequence). The CDR3 consists of 14 residues. The V and J ends lost 4 bases and 5 bases, in that order; junction bases with no gene match: 7. The CDR3 loop is CASSRTGFTETQYF. In nucleotides, the CDR3 is TGTGCCAGCAGCCGGACAGGGTTTACGGAGACCCAGTACTTC.

V and J are TRBV18 and TRBJ2-3, with TRBD2 matching over 13 bases. The CDR3 is 18 residues long. V lost 3 bases, J lost 3 bases, and 9 bases stayed unmatched. CDR1 and CDR2 (germline): KGHSH, LQKENI. The CDR3 is CASSPGLAGESVTDTQYF. The DNA of the CDR3 is TGTGCCAGCTCACCCGGACTAGCGGGAGAGAGCGTTACAGATACGCAGTATTTT.

There are a few counts of this clone. V usage is TRBV6-6 and J usage is TRBJ1-1, with D perhaps TRBD1 (6 bases). V was trimmed by 5 bases and J by 11 bases, leaving 18 bases between them. The germline CDR1 and CDR2 sequences are MNHNY and SVGAGI (reference sequence). The CDR3 is 13 amino acids. The CDR3 loop is CASSNGRGLGAFF. CDR3 nucleotide sequence: TGTGCCAGCAGTAACGGCAGGGGCCTAGGGGCTTTCTTT.

CDR3 region: CASSLRTGQDSYEQYF. DNA of the CDR3: TGTGCCAGCAGCTTGCGGACAGGGCAAGACTCCTACGAGCAGTACTTC. This chain links TRBV7-6 with TRBJ2-7; TRBD1 matches 8 bases. This CDR3 comprises 16 residues. Germline values: CDR1 SGHVS, CDR2 FNYEAQ. V gave up 3 bases and J gave up 0 bases; unmatched junction bases: 7.

CDR3 in DNA: TGTGCCAGCAGCCGACTAGCGGGAGGCTACGAGCAGTACTTC. Translating it yields CASSRLAGGYEQYF. The chain employs TRBV7-9 and TRBJ2-7; 13 bases line up with TRBD2. V dropped 5 bases and J dropped 3; count of bases not matched to a gene: 1. This CDR3 is 14 amino acids long. Per the germline V gene, CDR1 is SEHNR and CDR2 is FQNEAQ (reference sequence).

The chain couples TRBV5-4 to TRBJ1-1; no reliable D call. The CDR3 sequence is 12 residues long. The germline V gene has CDR1 SGHNT and CDR2 YYREEE (reference sequence). Trimming stripped 0 bases from V and 5 bases from J, with 5 bases between. CDR3 sequence (DNA): TGTGCCAGCAGCTTGGATGTAACTGAAGCTTTCTTT. Translation: CASSLDVTEAFF. Full variable domain (rest looked up from reference TRBV5-4 and TRBJ1-1): ETGVTQSPTHLIKTRGQQVTLRCSSQSGHNTVSWYQQALGQGPQFIFQYYREEENGRGNFPPRFSGLQFPNYSSELNVNALELDDSALYLCASSLDVTEAFFGQGTRLTVV.

This clone was seen once. The rearrangement uses TRBV18 and TRBJ2-7, with 7 bases fitting TRBD1. J was trimmed by 6 bases and V by 3 bases; bases with no gene match: 8. CDR1 is KGHSH, CDR2 LQKENI, per germline. The CDR3 spans 14 residues. Here the CDR3 DNA reads TGTGCCAGCTCACCCGACAGGGCTAGGGGCGAGCAGTACTTC. Protein sequence: CASSPDRARGEQYF.

V and J are TRBV5-1 and TRBJ2-2, with D perhaps matching TRBD2 (5 bases). CDR1 and CDR2 (germline): SGHRS, YFSETQ. This CDR3 is built from 14 residues. Trimming cost V 0 bases and J 3 bases, with 6 bases left between them. CDR3 amino acids: CASSLEADTGELFF. The CDR3 nucleotides are TGCGCCAGCAGCTTGGAAGCGGACACCGGGGAGCTGTTTTTT.

The J gene is TRBJ1-2, the V gene TRBV12-5; TRBD1 matches at 9 bases. The trim removed 7 bases at V and 2 bases at J, leaving 5 bases unmatched. Germline loops: CDR1 LGHNT, CDR2 FRNRAP. The CDR3 is 14 residues long. The CDR3 DNA sequence: TGTGCTAGTGCCGGGGGACAGGGCAACTATGGCTACACCTTC. As protein: CASAGGQGNYGYTF.

This clone was counted once. CDR3: CASSQDSGGNEQFF. In DNA, the CDR3 is TGCGCCAGCAGCCAAGATTCGGGGGGCAATGAGCAGTTCTTC. The rearrangement uses TRBV4-3 and TRBJ2-1, with TRBD2 matching over 7 bases. The CDR3 totals 14 residues. Germline assignment: CDR1 LGHNA and CDR2 YSLEER. The trim removed 0 bases at V and 6 bases at J, leaving 2 bases unmatched.

The rearrangement links TRBV5-4 to TRBJ2-1; TRBD2 agrees at 12 bases. V was clipped by 2 bases and J by 10 bases; unmatched bases: 7. Germline assignment: CDR1 SGHNT and CDR2 YYREEE (reference sequence). The CDR3 contains 15 residues. The CDR3 loop is CASSFRLAGVGEQFF. CDR3 in DNA: TGTGCCAGCAGCTTTAGACTAGCGGGAGTTGGGGAGCAGTTCTTC.

The CDR3, as DNA: TGTGCTAGTGGTTTGATGGGACATACCTACGAGCAGTACTTC. It encodes CASGLMGHTYEQYF. The chain combines TRBV12-5 with TRBJ2-7; maybe TRBD1 (6 bases). The CDR3 covers 14 residues. Trimming shortened V by 2 bases and J by 2 bases, and 10 bases separated the two germline ends. The germline gives CDR1 LGHNT, CDR2 FRNRAP.

The V call is TRBV5-4, the J call TRBJ2-2, with TRBD2 matching 13 bases. CDR1 and CDR2 (germline): SGHNT, YYREEE (reference sequence). V shed 3 bases and J 3 bases; nucleotides not matched to a gene: 5. The CDR3 covers 17 residues. The CDR3 spells CASSSRTSGSYTGELFF. CDR3 coding DNA: TGTGCCAGCAGCTCGAGGACTAGCGGGAGCTACACCGGGGAGCTGTTTTTT.

The chain couples TRBV18 to TRBJ1-2; weak D call: TRBD1 (5 bases). Germline-derived CDR1 and CDR2 are KGHSH and LQKENI. The CDR3 runs to 16 residues. V gave up 3 bases and J gave up 5 bases, with 19 bases separating them. The chain's CDR3 is CASSPGDRVYGYGYTF. CDR3 in DNA: TGTGCCAGCTCACCGGGCGACAGAGTCTATGGATATGGCTACACCTTC.

V gene TRBV10-3 combines with J gene TRBJ2-2, with 8 bases that match TRBD2. Germline assignment: CDR1 ENHRY and CDR2 SYGVKD. The CDR3 is 13 residues long. V was pared by 11 bases and J by 4 bases, with 6 bases of the junction left unmatched. CDR3 DNA: TGTGCCGCCCGGGGGGGATTCACCGGGGAGCTGTTTTTT. It translates to CAARGGFTGELFF.

V and J are TRBV28 and TRBJ2-3, with 8 bases fitting TRBD2. Germline-derived CDR1 and CDR2 are MDHEN and SYDVKM. V shed 8 bases and J 1 base; nucleotides not matched to a gene: 11. The CDR3 is 16 amino acids. The CDR3 DNA reads as TGTGCCAGCCGCTCCCAAGGACTAGCAGGCACAGATACGCAGTATTTT. Translation: CASRSQGLAGTDTQYF.

This CDR3 reads CASSQDLIESQPQHF. The DNA for the CDR3 is TGTGCCAGCAGCCAAGATTTGATCGAGTCACAGCCCCAGCATTTT. The rearrangement uses TRBV3-1 (or the pseudogene TRBV3-2) and TRBJ1-5; D gene ambiguous. Trimming cost V 0 bases and J 7 bases, with 13 bases left between them. There are 15 residues in the CDR3. Germline CDR1 is LGHDT and CDR2 is YNNKEL (reference sequence).